This is a list of T cell receptor beta chains from one sample in a study of OX40 agonist ivuxolimab in advanced cancers. TCRdb's table, derived via immunoSEQ multiplex PCR, lists solely in-frame clones and lacks some. Of fewer than 85,000 clones in the sample, 89% were seen once. The source material was CD4+ or CD8+ T cells sorted from blood, sampled in a trial of the OX40 agonist ivuxolimab. These receptors originate from an adult with an advanced solid tumor such as melanoma, head and neck, liver or kidney cancer. The CDR3 runs from the conserved cysteine through the conserved F or W. Fields, in order: D gene, CDR3 length, clone size, V gene, J gene, CDR3 DNA, CDR3 protein. The D gene is left open where the match is weak. Clone size is shown for a subset of rows, as once, few, many or a class of expanded clone.

>NA|13|NA|TRBV6-6|TRBJ1-2
TGTGCCAGCAGTCGGGACGGTAACTATGGCTACACCTTC
CASSRDGNYGYTF
>NA|13|NA|TRBV28|TRBJ1-1
TGTGCCAGCAGTCCCTACGTGAACACTGAAGCTTTCTTT
CASSPYVNTEAFF
>NA|14|NA|TRBV6-6|TRBJ1-1
TGTGCCAGCAGTTACTCTTCGGGGGGCACTGAAGCTTTCTTT
CASSYSSGGTEAFF
>TRBD1|15|NA|TRBV10-3|TRBJ1-6
TGTGCCATCACGGAAAACAGGGGGGGAAATTCACCCCTCCACTTT
CAITENRGGNSPLHF
>NA|14|NA|TRBV7-9|TRBJ2-7
TGTGCCAGCAGCCCGACAGGTAGCTCCTACGAGCAGTACTTC
CASSPTGSSYEQYF
>NA|15|once|TRBV18|TRBJ1-5
TGTGCCAGCTCGCTGAGGGGGACACTAAATCAGCCCCAGCATTTT
CASSLRGTLNQPQHF
>NA|17|NA|TRBV18|TRBJ1-5
TGTGCCAGCTCACCACGCCCAGACCTCGGAGGTAATCAGCCCCAGCATTTT
CASSPRPDLGGNQPQHF
>TRBD1|14|NA|TRBV6-1|TRBJ1-4
TGTGCCAGCAGGATAGGACAGGTCTTTGAAAAACTGTTTTTT
CASRIGQVFEKLFF
>TRBD1|15|NA|TRBV5-4|TRBJ1-2
TGTGCCAGCAGTGGACAGGGGGTACGAAACTATGGCTACACCTTC
CASSGQGVRNYGYTF
>NA|15|once|TRBV27|TRBJ2-7
TGTGCCAGCAGGAAGGACAGATCGGGCTCCTACGAGCAGTACTTC
CASRKDRSGSYEQYF
>NA|18|NA|TRBV9|TRBJ2-5
TGTGCCAGCAGCGTAGAGGGCCCGAGGCGCTTAAATCAAGAGACCCAGTACTTC
CASSVEGPRRLNQETQYF
>NA|17|NA|TRBV28|TRBJ1-3
TGTGCCAGCAGTTTTGCAGGGGAGTTCTACTCTGGAAACACCATATATTTT
CASSFAGEFYSGNTIYF
>TRBD2|15|NA|TRBV5-8|TRBJ2-5
TGTGCCAGCAGCCCCAAGCGGGGGGGCCAAGAGACCCAGTACTTC
CASSPKRGGQETQYF
>NA|12|NA|TRBV10-1|TRBJ1-5
TGCGCCAGCAGTGAAGGTGACCAGCCCCAGCATTTT
CASSEGDQPQHF
>TRBD1|14|few|TRBV19|TRBJ1-5
TGTGCCAGTAGGCCAGACAGGGTGAGTCAGCCCCAGCATTTT
CASRPDRVSQPQHF
>NA|14|few|TRBV19|TRBJ2-3
TGTGCCAGTAGAACAGAAGGCGGCACAGATACGCAGTATTTT
CASRTEGGTDTQYF
>NA|13|NA|TRBV10-1|TRBJ2-3
TGCGCCAGCAGTAGACTTAGCACAGATACGCAGTATTTT
CASSRLSTDTQYF
>NA|15|NA|TRBV28|TRBJ2-1
TGTGCCAGCACTATCTCTTTCAGGGGTAGAAATGAGCAGTTCTTC
CASTISFRGRNEQFF
>NA|15|NA|TRBV23-1|TRBJ1-2
TGCGCCAGCAGTCAATCGGGGGCAACTAACTATGGCTACACCTTC
CASSQSGATNYGYTF
>TRBD1|16|NA|TRBV10-3|TRBJ1-2
TGTGCCATCACCTGGGGGCGGGACAGGGACTCCTATGGCTACACCTTC
CAITWGRDRDSYGYTF
>TRBD2|15|NA|TRBV5-4|TRBJ2-7
TGTGCCAGTACTCCAGCGGGAGGTCGATCGGACGAGCAGTACTTC
CASTPAGGRSDEQYF
>TRBD1|15|NA|TRBV11-1|TRBJ2-1
TGTGCCAGCAGCTCTTATGGGACAGGGGATAATGAGCAGTTCTTC
CASSSYGTGDNEQFF
>NA|13|NA|TRBV6-6|TRBJ1-2
TGTGCCAGCAGTCGGGACGGAGCTAATGGCTACACCTTC
CASSRDGANGYTF
>NA|11|NA|TRBV11-2|TRBJ1-1
TGTGCCAGCAGCATTCCCGGGCGAGCTTTCTTT
CASSIPGRAFF